This T cell receptor beta chain was recorded in a study of neurological immune-mediated disorders (dated by TCRdb to between 2017 and 2020). Regarding the study in general: Among the approximately 34 multiple sclerosis patients, relapsing-remitting MS was present in roughly 30 and secondary progressive MS was present in 3. The approximately 110 TCR-beta libraries included longitudinal samples, technical triplicates and paired sorted CD4+ and CD8+ T-cell subsets alongside PBMC samples. Of the approximately 65 subjects in the cohort, approximately 15 were HAM/TSP patients, approximately 34 were multiple sclerosis patients, and roughly 20 were healthy controls. Peripheral blood TCR-beta repertoires from patients with HTLV-I-associated myelopathy (HAM/TSP), patients with multiple sclerosis, and healthy controls were compared in the study using UMI-based sequencing.

Taken from the germline V gene, the CDR1 and CDR2 loops are SGHTA and FQGTGA. Relative to germline, V is 0 bases shorter and J is 2 bases shorter, with 8 bases between their ends. The CDR3, from cysteine to phenylalanine, totals 15 residues. The only DNA kept is the CDR3, 45 bases in frame from the first base. There are many counts of this clonotype. Its cognate antigen has yet to be identified. No base-level quality is on record; no much larger clone is a single base apart. Sorted-subset TCR libraries were prepared from over 850,000 sorted CD4+ or CD8+ T cells. The multiple sclerosis patients were enrolled in a US clinical protocol that used magnetic resonance imaging to evaluate disease progression. Peripheral blood underwent Ficoll-Hypaque density gradient centrifugation to isolate PBMCs, which were then cryopreserved in liquid nitrogen. The study also sequenced paired sorted CD4+ and CD8+ subsets from healthy controls, HAM/TSP patients and MS patients.

Broader findings and caveats from the paper: No association of the MS cluster with clinical or MRI features was observed, and the need for larger cohorts was stated by the authors. No identical CDR3 amino acid sequences were shared among expanded clones across subjects, suggesting private TCR-beta repertoires in all groups. TCR clonal expansion was highest in HAM/TSP patients and lowest in MS patients, with MS patients falling below even healthy controls. Repertoires from 18 of 34 MS patients were grouped by phylogenetic analysis into a cluster of related CDR3 sequences, suggesting a possible repertoire-level signature.

cDNA was synthesized by template-switch 5'RACE using a primer carrying a 10-nucleotide random unique molecular identifier by which each TCR transcript was tagged. Every sequencing run yielded over 180 million TCR-beta sequences covering 15-18 subjects. The RNeasy kit was used to extract total RNA. Using the KAPA Real-time Library Amplification kit, TCR-beta VDJ regions were amplified with primers for the TCR constant region and the 5'RACE anchor. A first PCR added sample indexes and Illumina adaptors, after which a second PCR increased the library yield. After Ampure bead purification, the roughly 650 bp TCR product was size-selected on a 2% E-gel SizeSelection system. Library quality was checked on a Bioanalyzer, concentration was measured with Qubit, and libraries were quantified with the Kapa Library Quantification kit before pooling. An Illumina HiSeq 2500 sequenced the libraries paired-end 2 x 150 bp. To increase sequence diversity, roughly 24-32% phiX was spiked into each library pool. The paper's processing steps were these. The quality-filtered reads were processed with the UMI-based MiGEC pipeline, whose error correction step removed more than 85% of the raw TCR sequences. IMGT germline references were used for alignment of VDJ genes, and clonotypes were defined by a unique CDR3 amino acid sequence together with V-J genes. Clonal expansion, Shannon diversity and CDR3 relatedness (CalcPairwiseDistances, ClusterSamples) were evaluated with VDJtools, and phylogenetic trees were built with CLCbio workbench. Expanded clones were defined as having at least 8 unique UMIs, based on coefficient-of-variation modelling across technical triplicates. The raw public reads went through TCRdb reprocessing: fastp at Q25, MiXCR clone calling, in-frame beta chains kept. Rows with a matching CDR3 protein are joined into one entry that keeps the most common DNA and genes. Clone size and V and J calls follow TCRdb, not the original study. The sample contains 45,000 to 55,000 distinct CDR3 sequences, approximately 5.8% of them found a single time. The ten most abundant clones make up approximately 1.5% of the sample.

The TCR was taken from a woman under 30 with multiple sclerosis. Sequenced material: CD4+ T cells from blood. The chain joins TRBV7-3 to TRBJ2-1; the D segment might be TRBD1 or TRBD2, since each matches 5 bases. The sequenced DNA is TGTGCCAGCAGCTTAACCGGGGCTCCCTACAATGAGCAGTTCTTC. Its translation reads: CASSLTGAPYNEQFF.